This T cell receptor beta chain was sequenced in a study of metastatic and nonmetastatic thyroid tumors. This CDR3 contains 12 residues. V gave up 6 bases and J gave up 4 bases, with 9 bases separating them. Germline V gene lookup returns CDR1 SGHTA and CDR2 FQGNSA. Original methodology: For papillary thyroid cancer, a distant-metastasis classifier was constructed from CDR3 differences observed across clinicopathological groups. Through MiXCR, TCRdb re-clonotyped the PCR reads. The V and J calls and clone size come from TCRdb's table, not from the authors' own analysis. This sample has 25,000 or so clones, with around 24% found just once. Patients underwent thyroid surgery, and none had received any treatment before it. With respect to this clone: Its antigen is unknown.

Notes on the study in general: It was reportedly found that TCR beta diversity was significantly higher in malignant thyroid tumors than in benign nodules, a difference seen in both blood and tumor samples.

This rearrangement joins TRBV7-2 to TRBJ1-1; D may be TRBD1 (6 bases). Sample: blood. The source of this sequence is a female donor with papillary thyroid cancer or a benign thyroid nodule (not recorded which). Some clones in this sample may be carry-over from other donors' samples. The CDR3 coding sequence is TGTGCCAGCAGTTGGGACACCACTGAAGCTTTCTTT. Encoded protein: CASSWDTTEAFF.